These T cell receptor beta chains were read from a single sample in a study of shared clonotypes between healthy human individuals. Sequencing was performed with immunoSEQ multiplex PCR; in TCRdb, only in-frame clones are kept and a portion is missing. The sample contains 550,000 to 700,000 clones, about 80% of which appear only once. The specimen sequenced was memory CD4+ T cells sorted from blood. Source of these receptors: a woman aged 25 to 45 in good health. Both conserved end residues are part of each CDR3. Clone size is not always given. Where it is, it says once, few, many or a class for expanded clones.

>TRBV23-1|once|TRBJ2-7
CASSQSFRGTREQYF
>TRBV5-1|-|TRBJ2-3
CASREAGGPKDTQYF
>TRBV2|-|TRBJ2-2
CASSEMRPPGELFF
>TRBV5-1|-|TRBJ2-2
CASRRGINTGELFF
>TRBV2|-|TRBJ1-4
CASSEAHSEPARSTNEKLFF
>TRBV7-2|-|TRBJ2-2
CASSTSSTGELFF
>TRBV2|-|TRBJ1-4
CASSENSEKLFF
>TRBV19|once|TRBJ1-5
CASSDTINQPQHF
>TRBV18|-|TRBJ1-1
CASSPQGTEGAFF
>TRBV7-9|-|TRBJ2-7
CASSRPTSPSSYEQYF
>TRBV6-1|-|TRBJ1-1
CASILLGVNTEAFF
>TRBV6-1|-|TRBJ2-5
CASSEIFGETQYF
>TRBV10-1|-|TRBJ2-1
CASSEREGREQFF
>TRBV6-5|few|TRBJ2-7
CASSRDRGAYEQYF
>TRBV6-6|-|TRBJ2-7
CASNGQGVGEQYF
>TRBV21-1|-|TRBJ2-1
CALFPTRDRVYNEQFF
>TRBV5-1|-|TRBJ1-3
CASSLGTGRVSSGNTIYF
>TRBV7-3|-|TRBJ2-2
CASSLRVAENTGELFF
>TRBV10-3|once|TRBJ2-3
CAISESGQVTDTQYF
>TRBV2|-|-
CASPKGDSRNEQYF
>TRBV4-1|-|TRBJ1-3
CASSQDIGTAGNTIYF
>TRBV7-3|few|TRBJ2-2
CASSGTGLAGTGELFF
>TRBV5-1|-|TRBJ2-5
CASSSGPRVEETQYF
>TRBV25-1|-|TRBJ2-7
CASSGTGIWEQYF
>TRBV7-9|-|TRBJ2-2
CASRYRVTGELFF
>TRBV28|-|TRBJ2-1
CASSPRGYKQFF
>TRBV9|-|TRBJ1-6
CASSSAPTGGNSPLHF
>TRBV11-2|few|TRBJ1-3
CASSLARQSSGNTIYF
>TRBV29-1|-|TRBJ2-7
CSVEGPPRQGPRGAQYF
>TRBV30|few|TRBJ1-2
CAWSQGVGSGYTF
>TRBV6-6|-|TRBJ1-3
CASSSPGNTIYF